Listed below are T cell receptor beta chains from one sample, sequenced in a study of molecular identifiers for immune sequencing clone quantification. TCRdb analysed the PCR reads with MiXCR anew, one entry per CDR3 protein. The sample lists tens of thousands of distinct CDR3 sequences; more than 20% were seen once. Material for sequencing was naive CD8+ T cells from blood, with Jurkat cell RNA spiked in. Receptor source: a human donor in good health. Some libraries in this study had Jurkat cell RNA spiked in. Both conserved end residues are part of each CDR3. The D gene is left open where the match is weak. Clone size is stated in some rows and not others, as once, few, many or a class when expanded.

clone_size j_call v_call d_call cdr3_nt cdr3_aa
few TRBJ2-6 TRBV13 TRBD2 TGTGCCAGCAGCCTAGGACTAGCGCCGAGCTCTGGGGCCAACGTCCTGACTTTC CASSLGLAPSSGANVLTF
few TRBJ2-3 TRBV27 TRBD2 TGTGCCACCGGGGTACAAGCGGGAACATACACAGATACGCAGTATTTT CATGVQAGTYTDTQYF
NA TRBJ2-7 TRBV7-6 NA TGTGCCAGCAGCTTAGTAAGGGGTAGCTCCTACGAGCAGTACTTC CASSLVRGSSYEQYF
few TRBJ1-6 TRBV7-9 NA TGTGCCAGCAGCTTACTTACCGATAATTCACCCCTCCACTTT CASSLLTDNSPLHF
many TRBJ2-7 TRBV6-2/TRBV6-3 NA TGTGCCAGCAGTTACTTTGGGGGCTACGAGCAGTACTTC CASSYFGGYEQYF
NA TRBJ2-1 TRBV12-3/TRBV12-4 TRBD1 TGTGCCAGCAACCCCGGGACAGGGGTCAGGAATGAGCAGTTCTTC CASNPGTGVRNEQFF
NA TRBJ2-3 TRBV6-2/TRBV6-3 NA TGTGCCAGCAGTTACTCTTTAGCCCCTACGACCAGCGGTAGCACAGATACGCAGTATTTT CASSYSLAPTTSGSTDTQYF
few TRBJ2-6 TRBV4-1 NA TGCGCCAGCAGCCGAGGGGATGTGGCCAACGTCCTGACTTTC CASSRGDVANVLTF
NA TRBJ1-5 TRBV12-3/TRBV12-4 TRBD1 TGTGCCAGCAGTAGCGGGACAGGGGGCGACCTATATAGCAATCAGCCCCAGCATTTT CASSSGTGGDLYSNQPQHF
few TRBJ1-1 TRBV27 NA TGTGCCAGCAAGGTTAGCGCGATAACTGAAGCTTTCTTT CASKVSAITEAFF
few TRBJ1-4 TRBV19 NA TGTGCCAGTAGTATCGGGGCCTTCGGGGAAAAACTGTTTTTT CASSIGAFGEKLFF
many TRBJ2-7 TRBV30 NA TGTGCCTGGAGTCTCCTCTACGAGCAGTACTTC CAWSLLYEQYF
few TRBJ1-2 TRBV10-2 NA TGCGCCAGCAGTGGGACAGACTATGGCTACACCTTC CASSGTDYGYTF
NA TRBJ2-7 TRBV3-1 NA TGTGCCAGCAGCCAAGTCCTTTTGGGCGGACAGGAGCAGTACTTC CASSQVLLGGQEQYF
few TRBJ2-7 TRBV14 TRBD2 TGTGCCAGCAGCCAAGAAGCAATAGCGGGTCCACTTTCCTACGAGCAGTACTTC CASSQEAIAGPLSYEQYF
few TRBJ1-1 TRBV28 NA TGTGCCAGCAGTTTTCTGAACACTGAAGCTTTCTTT CASSFLNTEAFF
NA TRBJ1-2 TRBV7-9 NA TGTGCCAGCAGCTTCTCTTTCTCGAGGGGTGGCTACACCTTC CASSFSFSRGGYTF
NA TRBJ2-2 TRBV6-4 NA TGTGCCAGCAGTGAAGGGGACACCGGGGAGCTGTTTTTT CASSEGDTGELFF
few TRBJ2-1 TRBV19 TRBD1 TGTGCCAGTAGTAGGACAGGGGGCAATGAGCAGTTCTTC CASSRTGGNEQFF
few TRBJ2-3 TRBV6-2/TRBV6-3 NA TGTGCCAGCAGTTTTGGGCATCATACGCAGTATTTT CASSFGHHTQYF
many TRBJ1-4 TRBV7-2 NA TGTGCCAGCAGCGAGACAGCCCTGGATGAAAAACTGTTTTTT CASSETALDEKLFF
many TRBJ2-7 TRBV30 NA TGTGCCTGGAGTGTCCCTCCCGGGGAGCAGTACTTC CAWSVPPGEQYF
few TRBJ2-3 TRBV6-1 TRBD2 TGTGCCAGCAGTGTAAATGGACTAGTCGTTTCCAATCCAACTAGCACAGATACGCAGTATTTT CASSVNGLVVSNPTSTDTQYF
many TRBJ1-4 TRBV7-2 TRBD1 TGTGCCAGCAGCTCACAGGGGGAAAAACTGTTTTTT CASSSQGEKLFF
many TRBJ2-2 TRBV28 NA TGTGCCAGCAGTTTAACCGTTTCAACGAACACCGGGGAGCTGTTTTTT CASSLTVSTNTGELFF
NA TRBJ1-5 TRBV6-5 NA TGTGCCAGCAGTTCCGACAGCAGGTTAGGTCAGCCCCAGCGTTTT CASSSDSRLGQPQRF
many TRBJ2-5 TRBV14 NA TGTGCCAGCCGAGGGGCGGTCCAAGAGACCCAGTACTTC CASRGAVQETQYF
many TRBJ2-5 TRBV11-2 TRBD2 TGTGCCAGCAGCTGGAGTAGCGGGAGGTTTGAGACCCAGTACTTC CASSWSSGRFETQYF
NA TRBJ1-1 TRBV9 NA TGTGCCAGCAGCGTAGCGGAGGACCCCCCTGCCGCTTTCTTT CASSVAEDPPAAFF
few TRBJ1-5 TRBV19 NA TGTGCCAGTAGTATAGCGAGTAATCAGCCCCAGCATTTT CASSIASNQPQHF
many TRBJ2-1 TRBV11-3 NA TGTGCCAGCAGCTTGGGACTTACCAATGAGCAGTTCTTC CASSLGLTNEQFF
many TRBJ1-5 TRBV6-5 NA TGTGCCAGCAGCCTACGGGCCTCAAATCAGCCCCAGCATTTT CASSLRASNQPQHF
few TRBJ1-2 TRBV10-2 NA TGCGCCAGCAGCCCGCCGCCGACAGCACGCTATGGCTACACCTTC CASSPPPTARYGYTF
few TRBJ1-1 TRBV4-1 TRBD1 TGCGCCAGCAGCCAACCCACAGGGGATGAAGCTTTCTTT CASSQPTGDEAFF
NA TRBJ1-1 TRBV4-3 NA TGCGCCAGCAGCCACGGGATTAACACTGAAGCTTTCTTT CASSHGINTEAFF
few TRBJ2-7 TRBV28 TRBD2 TGTGCCAGCAGTCCTTTTAGCGGGGCCTCCTACGAGCAGTACTTC CASSPFSGASYEQYF
NA TRBJ2-3 TRBV19 NA TGTGCCAGTAGTAGTCCTAGAGGCGGGGCCGGCACAGATACGCAGTATTTT CASSSPRGGAGTDTQYF
many TRBJ2-5 TRBV30 NA TGTGCCTGGAGGGACGCAGCCTCGGAGACCCAGTACTTC CAWRDAASETQYF
many TRBJ2-7 TRBV28 NA TGTGCCAGCAGTCATAGTTCCTACGAGCAGTACTTC CASSHSSYEQYF
NA TRBJ1-5 TRBV21-1 NA TGTGCCAGCAGCAAAAGGTCGGGCGGCAATCAGCCCCAGCATTTT CASSKRSGGNQPQHF
many TRBJ2-7 TRBV7-9 NA TGTGCCAGCAGCTCACCGGCCTACGAGCAGTACTTC CASSSPAYEQYF
few TRBJ2-2 TRBV9 TRBD2 TGTGCCAGCAGCTTCCGGACTAGCGGGAGGGCCAACGTTGCCGGGGAGCTGTTTTTT CASSFRTSGRANVAGELFF
NA TRBJ1-2 TRBV19 TRBD1 TGTGCCAGTAGTGCGGGACAGGCGCACAACTATGGCTACACCTTC CASSAGQAHNYGYTF
NA TRBJ2-3 TRBV27 TRBD1 TGTGCCAGCAGTTTACTACAGGGGGCTGGGTTAGTAGATACGCAGTATTTT CASSLLQGAGLVDTQYF
few TRBJ2-4 TRBV18 NA TGTGTCAGCTCACGTGTTAGCGAGAACATTCAGTACTTC CVSSRVSENIQYF
NA TRBJ1-3 TRBV6-2/TRBV6-3 NA TGTGCCAGCAGCCCGACGATACGCTCTGGAAACACCATATATTTT CASSPTIRSGNTIYF
NA TRBJ2-2 TRBV6-2/TRBV6-3 NA TGTGCCAGCAGAACCCCGGTGGGGAACACCGGGGAGCTGTTTTTT CASRTPVGNTGELFF
few TRBJ2-3 TRBV12-3/TRBV12-4 TRBD1 TGTGCCAGCAGTTTTCCCGGGACAGTCGGAGATACGCAGTATTTT CASSFPGTVGDTQYF
NA TRBJ2-1 TRBV5-1 NA TGCGCCAGCAGCTCTGACTATAACTACAATGAGCAGTTCTTC CASSSDYNYNEQFF
many TRBJ2-5 TRBV20-1 TRBD2 TGCAGTGCTCGCACTAGCGGAAAAGAGACCCAGTACTTC CSARTSGKETQYF
NA TRBJ2-2 TRBV28 NA TGTGCCAGCAGTTTTCGGACCGTAGACGGGGAGCTGTTTTTT CASSFRTVDGELFF
NA TRBJ2-3 TRBV29-1 NA TGCAGCGTTGAGGGCGCGGATAGCGGAAAACTGTTTAGCACAGATACGCAGTATTTT CSVEGADSGKLFSTDTQYF
few TRBJ2-1 TRBV4-3 NA TGCGCCAGCAGCCCTGGGAGGGGGGGCGCCTACAATGAGCAGTTCTTC CASSPGRGGAYNEQFF
NA TRBJ2-7 TRBV20-1 NA TGCAGTGCTACTTCAACTGATAACTACGAGCAGTACTTC CSATSTDNYEQYF
few TRBJ2-7 TRBV11-2 TRBD2 TGTGCCAGCAGCTTAACCGGGACTAACCTTTACGAGCAGTACTTC CASSLTGTNLYEQYF
many TRBJ1-5 TRBV2 TRBD1 TGTGCCAGCAGTGAACTAACAGGGGTGGTTCCCCAGCATTTT CASSELTGVVPQHF
many TRBJ2-3 TRBV9 NA TGTGCCAGCAGCGTAGGGGCAGCAGATACGCAGTATTTT CASSVGAADTQYF
NA TRBJ2-3 TRBV6-1 NA TGTGCCAGCATTGCCCCAGCGGGCTTCAGGATCACAGATACGCAGTATTTT CASIAPAGFRITDTQYF
few TRBJ2-2 TRBV5-1 TRBD1 TGCGCCAGCAGCCCGGGCCCGGGACAGGGCTTCACCGGGGAGCTGTTTTTT CASSPGPGQGFTGELFF
many TRBJ2-4 TRBV5-8 NA TGTGCCAGCAGCTTGGGTTACGGAGGCAAAAACATTCAGTACTTC CASSLGYGGKNIQYF